The 7 T cell receptor beta chains in this list originate from one sample, sequenced in a study of Ad26.COV2.S vaccination and SARS-CoV-2 variants. TCRdb's copy holds only in-frame clones and misses some; the assay was immunoSEQ multiplex PCR. The table records a few hundred thousand clones, more than 75% of them present only once. Treatment described: 15 to 20 received Ad26.COV2.S at low or high dose, single or two shots; roughly five received placebo; per-sample allocation not given. At day 63 after the first vaccine or placebo injection, samples were drawn. The sample in question was peripheral blood, obtained in a trial of Ad26.COV2.S vaccine versus placebo. The receptors derive from a person aged 18-60 years who received the Ad26.COV2.S COVID-19 vaccine or a placebo.

The CDR3 protein is CASSLAGGGRTGELFF. DNA for the CDR3: TGCGCCAGCAGCTTGGCCGGCGGGGGCCGTACCGGGGAGCTGTTTTTT. This rearrangement joins TRBV5-1 to TRBJ2-2; TRBD2 might be the D (7 bases). The V gene lost 0 bases and the J gene lost 5 bases, with 14 bases spanning the gap. The CDR3 spans 16 residues. Germline CDR1 is SGHRS and CDR2 is YFSETQ.

The chain combines TRBV7-8 with TRBJ2-1; no definite D call. This CDR3 contains 16 residues. In germline, CDR1 is SGHVS, CDR2 FQNEAQ. Trimming pared 5 bases from V and 12 bases from J, leaving 26 bases between. The CDR3 loop reads CASSRTLDGLTAGQFF. CDR3 DNA sequence: TGTGCCAGCAGCCGAACCCTAGATGGTCTGACGGCCGGGCAGTTCTTC.

This clone has only a few counts. The chain is built from TRBV30 and TRBJ1-4; D gene uncertain. The ends were cut back, 0 bases at V and 7 bases at J, with 12 bases in the middle. The CDR3 consists of 14 residues. Germline CDR1 reads GTSNPN; CDR2 reads SVGIG (reference sequence). The CDR3 is CAWSVPPALEKLFF. The CDR3 bases are TGTGCCTGGAGTGTGCCCCCAGCTCTTGAAAAACTGTTTTTT.

The chain links TRBV7-9 to TRBJ1-1, with D uncertain. Germline V gene data show CDR1 as SEHNR and CDR2 as FQNEAQ (reference sequence). This CDR3 region has 14 residues. The ends were cut back, 7 bases at V and 4 bases at J, with 16 bases in the middle. The CDR3 spells CASTKRAVITEAFF. The CDR3, as DNA: TGTGCCAGCACTAAAAGGGCAGTCATCACTGAAGCTTTCTTT.

The rearrangement joins TRBV28 to TRBJ1-1, with D unresolved. V was shortened by 8 bases and J by 0 bases, with 7 bases between the two germline ends. This CDR3 is 12 amino acids long. Germline-derived CDR1 and CDR2 are MDHEN and SYDVKM. CDR3 sequence reads: CASSRMNTEAFF. The CDR3 DNA is TGTGCCAGCTCCCGGATGAACACTGAAGCTTTCTTT.

The chain combines TRBV9 with TRBJ2-7; D uncertain. Germline lookup yields CDR1 SGDLS and CDR2 YYNGEE. CDR3 length equals 13 residues. Trimming pared 4 bases from V and 6 bases from J, leaving 14 bases between. The CDR3 is CASSFALNSEQYF. Written as DNA, the CDR3 is TGTGCCAGCAGCTTCGCCTTAAACTCCGAGCAGTACTTC. Full variable domain (rest looked up from reference TRBV9 and TRBJ2-7): DSGVTQTPKHLITATGQRVTLRCSPRSGDLSVYWYQQSLDQGLQFLIQYYNGEERAKGNILERFSAQQFPDLHSELNLSSLELGDSALYFCASSFALNSEQYFGPGTRLTVT.

The genes are TRBV6-2 or TRBV6-3 and TRBJ2-2; unclear D gene. The CDR3 sequence is 11 residues long. V lost 6 bases and J lost 5, with 4 bases in between. Per germline, CDR1 MNHEY and CDR2 SVGEGT. The CDR3 coding sequence is TGTGCCAGCAGCCTTACCGGGGAGCTGTTTTTT. As protein: CASSLTGELFF.